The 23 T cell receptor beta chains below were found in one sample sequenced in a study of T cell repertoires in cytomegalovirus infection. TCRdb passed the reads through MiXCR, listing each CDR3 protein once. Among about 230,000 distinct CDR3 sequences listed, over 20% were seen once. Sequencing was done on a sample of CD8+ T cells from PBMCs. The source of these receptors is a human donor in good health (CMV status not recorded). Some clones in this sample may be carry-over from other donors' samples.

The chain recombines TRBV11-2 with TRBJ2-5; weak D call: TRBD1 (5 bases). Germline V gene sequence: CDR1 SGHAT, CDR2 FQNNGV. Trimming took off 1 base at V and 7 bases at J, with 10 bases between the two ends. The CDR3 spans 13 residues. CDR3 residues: CASSLGQGWTQYF. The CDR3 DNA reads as TGTGCCAGCAGCTTAGGTCAGGGATGGACCCAGTACTTC.

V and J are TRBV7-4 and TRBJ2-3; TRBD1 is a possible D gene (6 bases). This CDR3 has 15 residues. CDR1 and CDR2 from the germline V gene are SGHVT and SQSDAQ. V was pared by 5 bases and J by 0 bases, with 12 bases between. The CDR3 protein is CASSATGSSTDTQYF. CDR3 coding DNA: TGTGCCAGCAGCGCAACAGGGTCTAGCACAGATACGCAGTATTTT.

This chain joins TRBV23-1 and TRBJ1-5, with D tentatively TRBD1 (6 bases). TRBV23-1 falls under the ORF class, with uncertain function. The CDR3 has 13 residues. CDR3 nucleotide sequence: TGCGCGAGGGGGGGAACAGGCAATCAGCCCCAGCATTTT. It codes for CARGGTGNQPQHF.

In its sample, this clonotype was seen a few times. CDR3 nucleotide sequence: TGTGCCAGCAGTGAAGAGGGGCAAGAGACCCAGTACTTC. The encoded protein is CASSEEGQETQYF. V gene TRBV6-1 combines with J gene TRBJ2-5, with D tentatively TRBD1 (5 bases). The CDR3 spans 13 residues. With 1 base removed from V and 2 bases from J, the gap between germline ends came to 5 bases. Germline CDR1 MNHNS, CDR2 SASEGT.

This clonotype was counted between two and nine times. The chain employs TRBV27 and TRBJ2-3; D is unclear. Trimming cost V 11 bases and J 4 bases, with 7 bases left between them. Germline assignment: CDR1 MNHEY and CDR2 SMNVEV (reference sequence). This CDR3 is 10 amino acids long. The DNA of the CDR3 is TGTGCCTCGGGCCCAGATACGCAGTATTTT. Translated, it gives CASGPDTQYF.

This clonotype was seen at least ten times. The CDR3, as DNA: TGTGCCAGCAGCCTATGGGCGGAACAAGAGACCCAGTACTTC. Protein sequence: CASSLWAEQETQYF. The V call is TRBV7-2, the J call TRBJ2-5; D gene uncertain. V was clipped by 5 bases and J by 2 bases, with 12 bases between them. Germline V gene sequence: CDR1 SGHTA, CDR2 FQGNSA. This CDR3 has 14 residues.

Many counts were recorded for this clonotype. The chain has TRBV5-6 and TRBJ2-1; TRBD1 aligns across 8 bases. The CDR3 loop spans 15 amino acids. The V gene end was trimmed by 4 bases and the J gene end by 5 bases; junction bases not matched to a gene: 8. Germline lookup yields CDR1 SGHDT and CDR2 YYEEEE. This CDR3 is CASSGTTGGNNEQFF. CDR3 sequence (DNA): TGTGCCAGCAGCGGCACCACAGGGGGAAACAATGAGCAGTTCTTC.

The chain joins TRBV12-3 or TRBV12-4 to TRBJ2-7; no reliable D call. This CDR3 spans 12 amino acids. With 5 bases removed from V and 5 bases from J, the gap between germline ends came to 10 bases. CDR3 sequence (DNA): TGTGCCAGCAGTCCATCTAATAACGAGCAGTACTTC. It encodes CASSPSNNEQYF.

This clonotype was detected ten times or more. The chain's CDR3 is CASSSYREGQDSYNEQFF. CDR3 in DNA: TGTGCCAGCAGTTCCTACCGGGAAGGACAGGACTCCTACAATGAGCAGTTCTTC. The V and J genes are TRBV28 and TRBJ2-1, with 7 bases identical to TRBD1. CDR3 length: 18 residues. With V trimmed by 4 bases and J by 0 bases, 12 bases remained unmatched. Germline CDR1 reads MDHEN; CDR2 reads SYDVKM. The whole variable domain, remainder taken from reference TRBV28 and TRBJ2-1, is DVKVTQSSRYLVKRTGEKVFLECVQDMDHENMFWYRQDPGLGLRLIYFSYDVKMKEKGDIPEGYSVSREKKERFSLILESASTNQTSMYLCASSSYREGQDSYNEQFFGPGTRLTVL.

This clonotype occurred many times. The CDR3 sequence is CASSSQWAGNTEAFF. CDR3 DNA: TGTGCCAGCAGCTCCCAGTGGGCAGGGAACACTGAAGCTTTCTTT. The genes are TRBV6-1 and TRBJ1-1; unclear D gene. Per germline, CDR1 MNHNS and CDR2 SASEGT. The CDR3 has 15 amino acids. Trimming took off 6 bases at V and 1 base at J, with 15 bases between the two ends.

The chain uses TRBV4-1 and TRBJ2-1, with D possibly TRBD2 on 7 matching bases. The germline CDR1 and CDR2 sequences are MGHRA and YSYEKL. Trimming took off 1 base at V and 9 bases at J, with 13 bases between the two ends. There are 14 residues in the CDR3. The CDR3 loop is CASSQGAGTIEQFF. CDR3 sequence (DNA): TGCGCCAGCAGCCAAGGAGCGGGGACAATTGAGCAGTTCTTC.

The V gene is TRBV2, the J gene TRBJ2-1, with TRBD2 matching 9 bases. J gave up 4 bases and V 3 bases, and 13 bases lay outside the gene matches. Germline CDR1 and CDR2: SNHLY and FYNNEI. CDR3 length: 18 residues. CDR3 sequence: CASSDTLAGGINYNEQFF. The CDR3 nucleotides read TGTGCCAGCAGTGATACACTAGCGGGTGGAATCAATTACAATGAGCAGTTCTTC.

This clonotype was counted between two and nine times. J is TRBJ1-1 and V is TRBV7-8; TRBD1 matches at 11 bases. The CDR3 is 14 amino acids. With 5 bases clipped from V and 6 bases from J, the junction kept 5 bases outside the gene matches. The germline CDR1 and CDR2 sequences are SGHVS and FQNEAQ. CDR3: CASSQDRGLPEAFF. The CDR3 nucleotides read TGTGCCAGCAGCCAGGACAGGGGGCTCCCTGAAGCTTTCTTT. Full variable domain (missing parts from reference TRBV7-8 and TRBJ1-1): GAGVSQSPRYKVAKRGQDVALRCDPISGHVSLFWYQQALGQGPEFLTYFQNEAQLDKSGLPSDRFFAERPEGSVSTLKIQRTQQEDSAVYLCASSQDRGLPEAFFGQGTRLTVV.

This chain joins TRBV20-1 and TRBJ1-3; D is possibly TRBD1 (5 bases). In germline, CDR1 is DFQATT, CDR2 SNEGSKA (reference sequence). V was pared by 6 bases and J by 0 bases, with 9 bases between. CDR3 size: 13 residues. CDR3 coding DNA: TGCAGTGCCTGGGGGAACTCTGGAAACACCATATATTTT. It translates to CSAWGNSGNTIYF.

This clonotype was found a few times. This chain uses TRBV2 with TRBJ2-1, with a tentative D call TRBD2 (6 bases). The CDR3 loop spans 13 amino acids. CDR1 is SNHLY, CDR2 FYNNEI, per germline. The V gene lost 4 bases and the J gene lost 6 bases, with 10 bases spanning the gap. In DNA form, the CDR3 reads TGTGCCAGCAGTGGACTAGGAGGCAATGAGCAGTTCTTC. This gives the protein CASSGLGGNEQFF.

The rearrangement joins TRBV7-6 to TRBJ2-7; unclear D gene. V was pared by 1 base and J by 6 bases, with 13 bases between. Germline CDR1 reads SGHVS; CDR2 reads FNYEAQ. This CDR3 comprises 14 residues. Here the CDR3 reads CASSLEAPAGEQYF. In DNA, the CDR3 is TGTGCCAGCAGCTTAGAGGCCCCTGCCGGCGAGCAGTACTTC.

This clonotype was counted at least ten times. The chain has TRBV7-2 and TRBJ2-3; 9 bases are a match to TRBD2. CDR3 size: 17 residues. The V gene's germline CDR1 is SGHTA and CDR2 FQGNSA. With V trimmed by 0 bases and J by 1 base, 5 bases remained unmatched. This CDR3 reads CASSLAPGLARTDTQYF. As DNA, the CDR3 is TGTGCCAGCAGCTTAGCCCCCGGACTAGCGCGCACAGATACGCAGTATTTT.

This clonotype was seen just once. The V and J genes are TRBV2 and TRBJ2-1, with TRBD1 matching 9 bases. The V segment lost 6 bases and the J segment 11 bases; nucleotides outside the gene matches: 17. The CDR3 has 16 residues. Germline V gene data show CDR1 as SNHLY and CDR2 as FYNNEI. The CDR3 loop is CASRINAGQGVDKQFF. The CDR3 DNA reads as TGTGCCAGCAGAATCAATGCGGGACAGGGTGTGGATAAGCAGTTCTTC.

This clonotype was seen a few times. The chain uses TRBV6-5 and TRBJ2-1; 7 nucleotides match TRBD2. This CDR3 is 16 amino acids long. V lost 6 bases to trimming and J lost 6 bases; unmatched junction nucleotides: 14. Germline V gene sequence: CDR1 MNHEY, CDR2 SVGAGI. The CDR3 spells CASSPLLAPRPNEQFF. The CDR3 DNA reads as TGTGCCAGCAGCCCATTACTAGCGCCCCGCCCCAATGAGCAGTTCTTC.

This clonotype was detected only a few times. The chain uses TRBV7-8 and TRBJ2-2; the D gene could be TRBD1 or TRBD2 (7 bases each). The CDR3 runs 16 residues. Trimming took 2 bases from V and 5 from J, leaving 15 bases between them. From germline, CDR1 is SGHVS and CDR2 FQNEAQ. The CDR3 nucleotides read TGTGCCAGCAGCTTATTGCAGGGGGAGGGAACCGGGGAGCTGTTTTTT. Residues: CASSLLQGEGTGELFF.

CDR3 loop: CASSQPDRLNSPLHF. DNA of the CDR3: TGTGCCAGCAGCCAGCCGGACAGACTTAATTCACCCCTCCACTTT. The rearrangement uses TRBV6-5 and TRBJ1-6; D possibly corresponds to TRBD1 (6 bases). Trimming removed 6 bases at V and 6 bases at J, with 15 bases between. Germline V gene data show CDR1 as MNHEY and CDR2 as SVGAGI. This CDR3 contains 15 residues.

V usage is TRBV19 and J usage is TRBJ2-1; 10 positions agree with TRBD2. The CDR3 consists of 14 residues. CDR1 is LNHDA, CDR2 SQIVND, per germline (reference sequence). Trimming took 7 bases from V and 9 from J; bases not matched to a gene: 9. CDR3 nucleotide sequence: TGTGCCAGTATGGAGCGGGGGGGCCTTGTTGAGCAGTTCTTC. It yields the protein CASMERGGLVEQFF.

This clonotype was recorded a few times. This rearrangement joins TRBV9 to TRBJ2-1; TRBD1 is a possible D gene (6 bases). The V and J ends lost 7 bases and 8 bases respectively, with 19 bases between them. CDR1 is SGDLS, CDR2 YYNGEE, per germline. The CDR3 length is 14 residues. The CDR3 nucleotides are TGTGCCAGCGGGGAAAGTACAGGGATCTATGAGCAGTTCTTC. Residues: CASGESTGIYEQFF.